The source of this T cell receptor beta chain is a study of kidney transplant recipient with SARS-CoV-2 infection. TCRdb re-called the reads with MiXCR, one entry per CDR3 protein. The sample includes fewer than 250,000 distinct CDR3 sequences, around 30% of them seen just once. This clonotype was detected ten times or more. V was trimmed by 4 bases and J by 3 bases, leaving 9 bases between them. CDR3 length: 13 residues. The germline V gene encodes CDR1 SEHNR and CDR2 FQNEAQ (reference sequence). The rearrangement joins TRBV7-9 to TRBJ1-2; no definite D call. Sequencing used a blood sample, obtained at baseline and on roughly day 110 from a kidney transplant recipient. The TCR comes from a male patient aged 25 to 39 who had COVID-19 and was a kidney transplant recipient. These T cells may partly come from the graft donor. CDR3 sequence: CASSWTFDYGYTF. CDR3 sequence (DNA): TGTGCCAGCAGCTGGACTTTTGACTATGGCTACACCTTC.